This T cell receptor (beta chain) was captured by sequencing in a study of cytomegalovirus exposure and HLA in healthy donors. This CDR3 has 13 amino acids. V dropped 6 bases and J dropped 5; count of bases not matched to a gene: 7. Germline CDR1 SNHLY, CDR2 FYNNEI. PCR primers comprised 60 Vbeta and 13 Jbeta primers. The table came from immunoSEQ multiplex PCR; TCRdb's copy has only in-frame clones and leaves some out. In the table there are approximately 100,000 clones, around nine tenths of which are singletons. The J gene is TRBJ2-7, the V gene TRBV2, with 7 positions matching TRBD1. The clonotype originates from a man aged 25 to 45 in good health and CMV-seropositive. The material sequenced was PBMCs. CDR3: CASRGTAVDEQYF. The DNA of the CDR3 is TGTGCCAGCAGGGGGACAGCGGTCGACGAGCAGTACTTC. Together with reference TRBV2 and TRBJ2-7, the CDR3 gives the full variable domain: EPEVTQTPSHQVTQMGQEVILRCVPISNHLYFYWYRQILGQKVEFLVSFYNNEISEKSEIFDDQFSVERPDGSNFTLKIRSTKLEDSAMYFCASRGTAVDEQYFGPGTRLTVT.